The 27 T cell receptor beta chains listed next were all sequenced from one sample in a study of blood T cells in healthy people across ages. Next came a second PCR, run for about 7 to 12 cycles, which used a sample-barcoded 5' primer along with a J-beta primer mix. TCRdb fed the 5' RACE reads into MiXCR, producing one record per CDR3 protein. The top ten hold 30% to 40% of the sample, which has about 640,000 distinct CDR3 sequences, roughly three fifths seen once. Sequences were obtained from blood. All receptors derive from a man aged 55-75 years in good health.

This clonotype was found a few times. The chain uses TRBV29-1 and TRBJ2-7, with TRBD2 identical over 12 bases. The CDR3 is made up of 13 amino acids. Losses at the gene ends were 8 bases for V and 4 bases for J; bases not matched to a gene: 6. CDR1 SQVTM and CDR2 ANQGSEA come from the germline V gene. This chain's CDR3 is CSSWTSGDYEQYF. The CDR3 DNA follows: TGCAGCTCCTGGACTAGCGGGGATTACGAGCAGTACTTC.

The sample holds one count of this clonotype. This chain uses TRBV6-2 or TRBV6-3 with TRBJ2-5; D tentatively fits TRBD1 or TRBD2 (6 bases each). The germline V and J ends were trimmed by 7 bases and 0 bases, with 12 bases remaining between them. CDR1 and CDR2 (germline): MNHEY, SVGEGT. This CDR3 has 14 amino acids. In DNA, the CDR3 is TGTGCCAGCACCCAAGGGGGGTACCAAGAGACCCAGTACTTC. This translates into CASTQGGYQETQYF.

This chain joins TRBV6-1 and TRBJ2-5; no clear D. Germline V lookup: CDR1 MNHNS, CDR2 SASEGT. Between the trimmed V and J ends, which lost 5 bases and 11 bases, there was a span of 15 bases. The CDR3 has 12 residues. The CDR3 DNA sequence: TGTGCCAGCAGTCCCCGGTTCGGACGGCAGTACTTC. This encodes CASSPRFGRQYF.

J is TRBJ1-6 and V is TRBV3-1; no reliable D call. Trimming took 1 base from V and 7 from J, leaving 5 bases between them. The CDR3 sequence is 13 residues long. Germline CDR1 reads LGHDT; CDR2 reads YNNKEL (reference sequence). The CDR3 protein is CASSQVRNSPLHF. In DNA, the CDR3 is TGTGCCAGCAGCCAAGTTCGGAATTCACCCCTCCACTTT.

This clonotype was observed a few times. V and J are TRBV2 and TRBJ1-4; D uncertain. Trimming cost V 7 bases and J 4 bases, with 16 bases left between them. Germline values: CDR1 SNHLY, CDR2 FYNNEI. The CDR3 length is 15 residues. CDR3 amino acids: CASKENPVGNEKLFF. CDR3 coding DNA: TGTGCCAGCAAGGAAAATCCCGTGGGTAATGAAAAACTGTTTTTT.

The table lists this clonotype with many counts. A read error may produce the germline difference seen at one junction end. The rearrangement joins TRBV5-1 to TRBJ2-5; 9 bases align to TRBD1. This CDR3 is 14 amino acids long. CDR1 SGHRS and CDR2 YFSETQ come from the germline V gene. The CDR3 reads CASSSGQGEETQYF. CDR3 nucleotides: TGTGCCAGCTCATCGGGACAGGGTGAGGAGACCCAGTACTTC.

This clonotype was detected only a few times. The gene calls are TRBV4-1 and TRBJ2-7; tentatively, D is TRBD2 (7 bases). The CDR3 has 15 amino acids. V was trimmed by 4 bases and J by 1 base, leaving 14 bases between them. Looked up from germline, CDR1 is MGHRA and CDR2 is YSYEKL. The CDR3 sequence: CASSPGRGRSYEQYF. The CDR3 DNA sequence: TGCGCCAGCAGCCCTGGGCGGGGGCGATCCTACGAGCAGTACTTC.

The chain employs TRBV10-1 and TRBJ2-5, with D perhaps TRBD1 (5 bases). V lost 3 bases, J lost 4 bases, and 15 bases lay in between. This CDR3 region has 15 residues. Germline loops: CDR1 WNHNN, CDR2 SYGVQD (reference sequence). The CDR3 DNA follows: TGCGCCAGCAGTGACGGCAGGGCGCTAGGAGAGACCCAGTACTTC. Translating it yields CASSDGRALGETQYF.

This clonotype was detected only a few times. The chain has TRBV20-1 and TRBJ2-1; D gene ambiguous. The CDR3 contains 12 residues. Looked up from germline, CDR1 is DFQATT and CDR2 is SNEGSKA (reference sequence). The ends were cut back, 6 bases at V and 1 base at J, with 7 bases in the middle. The CDR3 spells CSALGSYNEQFF. The DNA of the CDR3 is TGCAGTGCCCTCGGGTCCTACAATGAGCAGTTCTTC.

This clonotype was seen only a few times. The J gene is TRBJ2-1, the V gene TRBV15; the match to TRBD2 covers 8 bases. The better agreement between TRBJ2-7 and the DNA end casts doubt on the J call. There are 17 residues in the CDR3. Germline-derived CDR1 and CDR2 are LNHNV and YYDKDF (reference sequence). This CDR3 is CATSRDLLAAQYNEQYF. CDR3 DNA: TGTGCCACCAGCAGAGACCTACTAGCGGCCCAATACAATGAGCAGTACTTC.

This clonotype has just a few counts. The chain carries TRBV29-1 and TRBJ1-2, with D unclear. The length of the CDR3 is 12 residues. CDR1 SQVTM and CDR2 ANQGSEA come from the germline V gene. With 4 bases removed from V and 5 bases from J, the gap between germline ends came to 11 bases. CDR3 amino acids: CSVGPTAYGYTF. In nucleotides, the CDR3 is TGCAGCGTTGGACCGACGGCTTATGGCTACACCTTC.

V usage is TRBV3-1 and J usage is TRBJ1-2, with D possibly matching TRBD1 (6 bases). Trimming stripped 2 bases from V and 6 bases from J, with 13 bases between. Germline CDR1 reads LGHDT; CDR2 reads YNNKEL (reference sequence). The CDR3 runs 14 residues. The CDR3 is CASSQLGQGHGYTF. CDR3 in DNA: TGTGCCAGCAGCCAACTGGGGCAGGGGCATGGCTACACCTTC. Full variable domain (outside the CDR3, taken from reference TRBV3-1 and TRBJ1-2): DTAVSQTPKYLVTQMGNDKSIKCEQNLGHDTMYWYKQDSKKFLKIMFSYNNKELIINETVPNRFSPKSPDKAHLNLHINSLELGDSAVYFCASSQLGQGHGYTFGSGTRLTVV.

This clonotype was recorded a few times. The chain carries TRBV27 and TRBJ2-1, with 13 bases lining up with TRBD2. Germline V gene sequence: CDR1 MNHEY, CDR2 SMNVEV (reference sequence). The V and J ends lost 4 bases and 6 bases, in that order; junction bases with no gene match: 9. This CDR3 spans 17 amino acids. CDR3 sequence: CASSSWTSGGSRNEQFF. CDR3 in DNA: TGTGCCAGCAGTTCCTGGACTAGCGGGGGCTCTCGCAATGAGCAGTTCTTC.

The rearrangement joins TRBV7-2 to TRBJ1-4; D unclear. V lost 1 base and J 7 bases, leaving 13 bases between the germline ends. In germline, CDR1 is SGHTA, CDR2 FQGNSA. The CDR3 runs 15 residues. The CDR3 DNA reads TGTGCCAGCAGCTTAGGTGGTCAGTATGGTGAAAAACTGTTTTTT. Protein: CASSLGGQYGEKLFF. The whole variable domain, remainder taken from reference TRBV7-2 and TRBJ1-4, is GAGVSQSPSNKVTEKGKDVELRCDPISGHTALYWYRQSLGQGLEFLIYFQGNSAPDKSGLPSDRFSAERTGGSVSTLTIQRTQQEDSAVYLCASSLGGQYGEKLFFGSGTQLSVL.

This chain links TRBV6-5 with TRBJ2-7; D is undetermined. The last part of the DNA fits TRBJ2-5 better; the J call may be wrong. Germline V gives CDR1 MNHEY, CDR2 SVGAGI. CDR3 size: 16 residues. For the CDR3, the DNA is TGTGCCAGCAGTTACACCCTCGGGCAACCCAAAGAGACCCAGTACTTC. This gives the protein CASSYTLGQPKETQYF.

The chain couples TRBV20-1 to TRBJ2-7, with TRBD1 matching 8 bases. Gene TRBJ2-5 matches the end of the DNA better, so the J call may be wrong. The CDR3 spans 15 residues. Germline-derived CDR1 and CDR2 are DFQATT and SNEGSKA (reference sequence). The CDR3 protein is CSARSPTGGQETQYF. As DNA, the CDR3 is TGCAGTGCTAGAAGTCCTACAGGGGGTCAAGAGACCCAGTACTTC.

This clonotype was seen more than once but under ten times. This chain uses TRBV6-2 or TRBV6-3 with TRBJ2-5, with D unresolved. TRBJ2-7 explains the end of the DNA better; the J call may be wrong. This CDR3 comprises 13 residues. Germline-derived CDR1 and CDR2 are MNHEY and SVGEGT. Written as DNA, the CDR3 is TGTGCCAGCAGTTCCCCCCGGTTTTACGAGCAGTACTTC. It yields the protein CASSSPRFYEQYF.

V is TRBV6-1 and J is TRBJ1-2; 9 bases agree with TRBD1. Germline CDR1 MNHNS, CDR2 SASEGT. Germline trimming cut 5 bases from V and 2 bases from J; bases unmatched to any gene: 15. The CDR3 totals 18 residues. The CDR3 nucleotides are TGTGCCAGCAGTCCAAACAGGGGGCAACGCGGACCGAACTATGGCTACACCTTC. This gives the protein CASSPNRGQRGPNYGYTF.

This rearrangement joins TRBV4-2 to TRBJ2-3; TRBD2 agrees at 9 bases. CDR1 and CDR2 from the germline V gene are LGHNA and YNFKEQ. The CDR3 consists of 17 residues. V gave up 0 bases and J gave up 3 bases; unmatched junction bases: 7. The CDR3 reads CASSQDGTSPLTDTQYF. CDR3 bases: TGTGCCAGCAGCCAAGATGGGACTAGCCCTTTGACAGATACGCAGTATTTT.

This clonotype was observed a handful of times. V usage is TRBV5-1 and J usage is TRBJ2-1; TRBD2 agrees at 10 bases. CDR1 is SGHRS, CDR2 YFSETQ, per germline. This CDR3 is 16 amino acids long. V dropped 0 bases and J dropped 6; count of bases not matched to a gene: 6. The CDR3 bases are TGCGCCAGCAGCTTGGTCCCTAGCGGGGGCTCCAATGAGCAGTTCTTC. Amino acids: CASSLVPSGGSNEQFF.

J is TRBJ1-4 and V is TRBV24-1, with D possibly TRBD1 on 6 matching bases. V was shortened by 4 bases and J by 10 bases, with 12 bases between the two germline ends. The CDR3 is made up of 13 amino acids. Germline V lookup: CDR1 KGHDR, CDR2 SFDVKD. DNA for the CDR3: TGTGCCACCAGTGAAAAAACAGGGCGAAAACTGTTTTTT. This codes for CATSEKTGRKLFF.

V is TRBV5-1 and J is TRBJ1-4, with D tentatively TRBD1 (5 bases). This CDR3 region has 15 residues. Per the germline V gene, CDR1 is SGHRS and CDR2 is YFSETQ. V dropped 4 bases and J dropped 8 bases, with 18 bases sitting between them. The CDR3 coding sequence is TGCGCCAGCAGCCCAGGGCGGGGCGTTACGGAAAAACTGTTTTTT. Protein product: CASSPGRGVTEKLFF.

The chain uses TRBV7-2 and TRBJ2-1; 9 nucleotides agree with TRBD2. The CDR3 totals 14 residues. Germline V gene data show CDR1 as SGHTA and CDR2 as FQGNSA. Unmatched junction bases numbered 2, after V lost 5 bases and J lost 3 bases. The chain's CDR3 is CASSVTSGYNEQFF. CDR3 coding DNA: TGTGCCAGCAGCGTGACTAGCGGCTACAATGAGCAGTTCTTC.

This clonotype occurred a few times. The rearrangement uses TRBV12-3 or TRBV12-4 and TRBJ2-1; 10 bases match TRBD2. CDR3 size: 14 residues. V lost 7 bases and J lost 4; bases outside the gene matches: 4. CDR3 bases: TGTGCCAGCACCCCTAGCGGGGGTTACAATGAGCAGTTCTTC. It is translated as CASTPSGGYNEQFF.

Of note for this clonotype: Germline and junction disagree at one end, which may indicate a read error. The chain joins TRBV5-1 to TRBJ2-3; 9 bases match TRBD2. The CDR3 is made up of 15 amino acids. CDR1 SGHRS and CDR2 YFSETQ come from the germline V gene. Here the CDR3 reads CTSSPTSGAPATQYF. In DNA, the CDR3 is TGCACCAGCAGTCCGACTAGCGGAGCCCCCGCTACGCAGTATTTT.

V gene TRBV6-1 combines with J gene TRBJ2-4, with 7 bases identical to TRBD1. The better agreement between TRBJ2-7 and the DNA end casts doubt on the J call. The CDR3 spans 15 residues. Germline V gene lookup returns CDR1 MNHNS and CDR2 SASEGT. The CDR3 reads CASSEGQGSGNEQYF. DNA of the CDR3: TGTGCCAGCAGTGAAGGACAGGGTTCCGGGAACGAGCAGTACTTC.

This clonotype was observed a handful of times. This chain connects TRBV4-1 to TRBJ2-3, with D unresolved. CDR3 size: 13 residues. The germline gives CDR1 MGHRA, CDR2 YSYEKL. V dropped 2 bases and J dropped 6 bases, with 9 bases sitting between them. The CDR3 sequence is CASSQQPRDTQYF. CDR3 sequence (DNA): TGCGCCAGCAGCCAACAACCTCGGGATACGCAGTATTTT.